This T cell receptor (beta chain) was profiled in a study of blood T cell repertoires in COVID-19. Cohort placement rested on clinical history that participants reported themselves. Only in-frame clones appear in the TCRdb table, and some are missing; sequencing was by immunoSEQ multiplex PCR. The data contain around 200,000 clones, about nine tenths of them singletons. CDR1 is LNHDA and CDR2 is SQIVND in the germline V gene (reference sequence). CDR3 length: 15 residues. V lost 7 bases to trimming and J lost 0 bases, with 15 bases between them. Material for sequencing was PBMCs or T cells enriched from blood (not recorded which). The J gene is TRBJ1-1, the V gene TRBV19; D is undetermined. This receptor was identified in a woman aged 25-40 years who had recovered from COVID-19. The CDR3: CASILKEAMNTEAFF. The CDR3 DNA follows: TGTGCCAGTATCCTAAAGGAGGCCATGAACACTGAAGCTTTCTTT. The full variable domain, rest sourced from reference TRBV19 and TRBJ1-1, is DGGITQSPKYLFRKEGQNVTLSCEQNLNHDAMYWYRQDPGQGLRLIYYSQIVNDFQKGDIAEGYSVSREKKESFPLTVTSAQKNPTAFYLCASILKEAMNTEAFFGQGTRLTVV.